This TCR beta chain was observed in a study of T cell responses to AZD1222 COVID-19 vaccine. At the level of the study: Second-dose schedules of about 4 or about 12 weeks were combined. Findings and limits, study-wide: Females outnumbered males among donors, who were mostly white British; clonal diversity was possibly underestimated.

The protocol was immunoSEQ multiplex PCR, while the TCRdb copy is restricted to in-frame clones and leaves out a portion. The data hold roughly 150,000 clones, with 80% to 90% observed a single time. Concerning this clone: What it binds is not known.

Germline assignment: CDR1 MNHEY and CDR2 SMNVEV (reference sequence). With 3 bases removed from V and 7 bases from J, the gap between germline ends came to 12 bases. The CDR3 runs to 14 residues. The chain couples TRBV27 to TRBJ1-4, with D maybe TRBD1 (6 bases). The sample in question was peripheral blood, obtained on day 0 of AZD1222 vaccination. The sequence came from an adult in good health. This chain's CDR3 is CASSFRGALEKLFF. The CDR3 DNA sequence: TGTGCCAGCAGTTTCCGGGGGGCTCTTGAAAAACTGTTTTTT. The complete variable domain, with remaining parts taken from reference TRBV27 and TRBJ1-4, reads EAQVTQNPRYLITVTGKKLTVTCSQNMNHEYMSWYRQDPGLGLRQIYYSMNVEVTDKGDVPEGYKVSRKEKRNFPLILESPSPNQTSLYFCASSFRGALEKLFFGSGTQLSVL.